The T cell receptor (beta chain) described here comes from a study of technical replicates of blood from a few donors. The CDR3 length is 16 residues. Trimming shortened V by 2 bases and J by 0 bases, and 14 bases separated the two germline ends. Germline values: CDR1 SGDLS, CDR2 YYNGEE. Assay: immunoSEQ multiplex PCR; the TCRdb copy retains only in-frame clones and omits some. This table holds roughly 80,000 clones, around 94% found once. This sequence was found in a human donor in good health. The sample taken for sequencing was T cells isolated from PBMCs. The chain uses TRBV9 and TRBJ1-1; no firm D call. CDR3 sequence (DNA): TGTGCCAGCAGCGTGATGGCTGGAACTATGAACACTGAAGCTTTCTTT. Encoded protein: CASSVMAGTMNTEAFF.